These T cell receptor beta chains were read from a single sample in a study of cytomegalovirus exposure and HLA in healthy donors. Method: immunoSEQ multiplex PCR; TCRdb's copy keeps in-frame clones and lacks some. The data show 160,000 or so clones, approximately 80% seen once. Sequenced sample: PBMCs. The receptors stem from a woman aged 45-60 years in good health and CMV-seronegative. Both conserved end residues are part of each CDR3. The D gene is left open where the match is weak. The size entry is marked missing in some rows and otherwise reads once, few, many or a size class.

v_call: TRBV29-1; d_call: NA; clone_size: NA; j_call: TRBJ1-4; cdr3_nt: TGCAGCGTTCTAGACAGTCTACAGGAAAAACTGTTTTTT; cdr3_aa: CSVLDSLQEKLFF
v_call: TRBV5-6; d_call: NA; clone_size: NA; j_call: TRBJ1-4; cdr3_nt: TGTGCCAGCAGCCGCGGGTATGAAAAACTGTTTTTT; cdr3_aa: CASSRGYEKLFF
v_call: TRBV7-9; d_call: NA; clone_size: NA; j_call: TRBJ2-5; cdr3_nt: TGTGCCAGCAGTAGTGGAGAGACCCAGTACTTC; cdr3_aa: CASSSGETQYF
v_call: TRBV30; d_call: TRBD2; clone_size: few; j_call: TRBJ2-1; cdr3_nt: TGTGCCTGGTTGGGACTAGCGAGAAACAATGAGCAGTTCTTC; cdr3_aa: CAWLGLARNNEQFF
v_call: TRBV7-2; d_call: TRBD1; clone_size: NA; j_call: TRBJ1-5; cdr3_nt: TGTGCCAGCAGCCTCCAGGGGGGTAGGGGTAGCAATCAGCCCCAGCATTTT; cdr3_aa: CASSLQGGRGSNQPQHF
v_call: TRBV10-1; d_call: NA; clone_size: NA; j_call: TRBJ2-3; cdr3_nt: TGCGCCAGCAGTGAGGGGCAGGGGCTAACAGATACGCAGTATTTT; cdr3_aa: CASSEGQGLTDTQYF
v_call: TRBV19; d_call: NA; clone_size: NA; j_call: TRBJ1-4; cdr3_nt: TGTGCCAGTAGTCCCAGCCAGGGGCGAGATTCGGAAAAACTGTTTTTT; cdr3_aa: CASSPSQGRDSEKLFF
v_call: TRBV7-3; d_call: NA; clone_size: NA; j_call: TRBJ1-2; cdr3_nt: TGTGCCAGCAGCTTAAATGGGGGGGCTAACTATGGCTACACCTTC; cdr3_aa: CASSLNGGANYGYTF
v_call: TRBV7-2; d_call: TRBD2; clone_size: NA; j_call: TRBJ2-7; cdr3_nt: TGTGCCAGCAGCTTGGCGGGGGACTACGAGCAGTACTTC; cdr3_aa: CASSLAGDYEQYF
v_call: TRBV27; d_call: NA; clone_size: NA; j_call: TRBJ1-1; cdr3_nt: TGTGCCAGCAGTTTTAAGGGGCGAACTTTCTTT; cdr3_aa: CASSFKGRTFF
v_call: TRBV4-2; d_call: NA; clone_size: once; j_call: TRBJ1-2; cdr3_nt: TGTGCCAGCAGCCACTCTGGACAAGGCCTTTACTATGGCTACACCTTC; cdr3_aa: CASSHSGQGLYYGYTF
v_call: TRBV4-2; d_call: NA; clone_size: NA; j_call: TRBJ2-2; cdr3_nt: TGTGCCAGCAGGGGGCCCACCGGGGAGCTGTTTTTT; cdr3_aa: CASRGPTGELFF
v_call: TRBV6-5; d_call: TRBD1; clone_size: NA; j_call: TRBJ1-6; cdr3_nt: TGTGCCAGCAGTCCGTCGACAGGGTCGAATTCACCCCTCCACTTT; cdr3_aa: CASSPSTGSNSPLHF
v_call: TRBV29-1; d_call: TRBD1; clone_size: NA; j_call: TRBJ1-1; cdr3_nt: TGCAGCGTTGCCACCACAGGGGGCACTGAAGCTTTCTTT; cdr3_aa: CSVATTGGTEAFF
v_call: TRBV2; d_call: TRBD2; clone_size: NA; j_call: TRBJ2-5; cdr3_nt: TGTGCCAGCAGTGAAACTCGGGGGGGCCAAGAGACCCAGTACTTC; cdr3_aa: CASSETRGGQETQYF
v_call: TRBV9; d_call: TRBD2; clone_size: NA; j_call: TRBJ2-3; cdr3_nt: TGTGCCAGCAGCGTAGCTCTAGCGGGAGGGGCAGATACGCAGTATTTT; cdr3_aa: CASSVALAGGADTQYF
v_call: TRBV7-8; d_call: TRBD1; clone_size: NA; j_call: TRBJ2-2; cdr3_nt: TGTGCCAGCAGCGGAAGACGACAGGGGAAGAACACCGGGGAGCTGTTTTTT; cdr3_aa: CASSGRRQGKNTGELFF
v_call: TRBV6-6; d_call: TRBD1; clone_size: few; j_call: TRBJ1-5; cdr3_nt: TGTGCCAGCAGCTGGGACAGCTCCAATCAGCCCCAGCATTTT; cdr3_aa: CASSWDSSNQPQHF
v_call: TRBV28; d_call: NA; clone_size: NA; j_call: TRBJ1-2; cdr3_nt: TGTGCCAGCAGTTTAGGCTTTTCTAACTATGGCTACACCTTC; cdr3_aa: CASSLGFSNYGYTF
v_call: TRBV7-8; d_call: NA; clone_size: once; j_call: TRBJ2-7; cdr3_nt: TGTGCCAGCAGCTCCTGGGACACTCACTACGAGCAGTACTTC; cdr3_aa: CASSSWDTHYEQYF
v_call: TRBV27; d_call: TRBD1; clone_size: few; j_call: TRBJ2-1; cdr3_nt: TGTGCCAGTAGGACAGGGTACAATGAGCAGTTCTTC; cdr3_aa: CASRTGYNEQFF
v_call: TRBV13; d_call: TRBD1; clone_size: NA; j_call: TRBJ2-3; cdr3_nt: TGTGCCAGCAGCTACTCGGCGCGGGTGACAGGGGTTCTGGCAGATACGCAGTATTTT; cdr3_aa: CASSYSARVTGVLADTQYF
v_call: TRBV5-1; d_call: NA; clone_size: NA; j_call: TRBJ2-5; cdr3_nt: TGCGCCAGCAGCCCGGGAGACTCGAGAGAGACCCAGTACTTC; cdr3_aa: CASSPGDSRETQYF
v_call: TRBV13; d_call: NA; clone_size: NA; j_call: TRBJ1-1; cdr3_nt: TGTGCCAGCAGCCTGGGAGGGGAAGGGACTGAAGCTTTCTTT; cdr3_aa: CASSLGGEGTEAFF
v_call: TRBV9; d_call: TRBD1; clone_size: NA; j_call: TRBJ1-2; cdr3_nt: TGTGCCAGCAGCGTCGACCGGGACAGGGGAAGATACTATGGCTACACCTTC; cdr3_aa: CASSVDRDRGRYYGYTF
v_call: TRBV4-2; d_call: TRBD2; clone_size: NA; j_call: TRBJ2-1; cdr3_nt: TGTGCCAGCAGCCGAACAAGCGGGGGGGCGAATGAGCAGTTCTTC; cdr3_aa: CASSRTSGGANEQFF
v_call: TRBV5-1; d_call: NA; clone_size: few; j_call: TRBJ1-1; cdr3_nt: TGCGCCAGCAGCTCCCGGAGTTGGGGGGGCGCCGCTGAAGCTTTCTTT; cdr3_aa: CASSSRSWGGAAEAFF
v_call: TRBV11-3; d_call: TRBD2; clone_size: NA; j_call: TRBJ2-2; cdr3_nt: TGTGCCAGCAGCTCTAGGGAGGGTCCGGCGGGGGAGCTGTTTTTT; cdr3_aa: CASSSREGPAGELFF
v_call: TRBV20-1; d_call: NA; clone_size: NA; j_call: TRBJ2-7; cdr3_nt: TGCAGTGCTAGGAGGCTTGGGCAGTACTTC; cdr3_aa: CSARRLGQYF
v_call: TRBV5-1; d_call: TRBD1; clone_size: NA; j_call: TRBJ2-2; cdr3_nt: TGCGCCAGCAGTTTTGACAGGGTTGGCGGGGAGCTGTTTTTT; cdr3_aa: CASSFDRVGGELFF
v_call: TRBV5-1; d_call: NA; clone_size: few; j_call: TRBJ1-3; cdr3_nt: TGCGCCAGCAGCTTGGTATCGGCAGGGGCACCCTCTGGAAACACCATATATTTT; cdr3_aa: CASSLVSAGAPSGNTIYF
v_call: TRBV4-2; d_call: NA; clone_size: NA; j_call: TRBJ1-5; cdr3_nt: TGTGCCAGCAGCCAATTGGGCAGACATCAGCCCCAGCATTTT; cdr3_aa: CASSQLGRHQPQHF
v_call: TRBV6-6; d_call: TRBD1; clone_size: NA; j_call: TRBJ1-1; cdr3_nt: TGTGCCACAGGGGGCTTTACTGAAGCTTTCTTT; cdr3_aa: CATGGFTEAFF
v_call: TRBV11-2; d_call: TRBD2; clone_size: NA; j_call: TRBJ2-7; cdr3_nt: TGTGCCAGCAGGCTGCCGGGAGGGGACGAGCAGTACTTC; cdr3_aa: CASRLPGGDEQYF
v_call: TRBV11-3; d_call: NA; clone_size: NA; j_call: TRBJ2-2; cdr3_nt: TGTGCCAGCAGCTTAGGAGGGATTGGCACCGGGGAGCTGTTTTTT; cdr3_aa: CASSLGGIGTGELFF
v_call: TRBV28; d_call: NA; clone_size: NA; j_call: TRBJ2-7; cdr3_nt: TGTGCCACACTAAACAGGGAGTCCTACGAGCAGTACTTC; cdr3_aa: CATLNRESYEQYF
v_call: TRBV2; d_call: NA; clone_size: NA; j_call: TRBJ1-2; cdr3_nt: TGTGCCAGCAGATTCGGGGATGGCTACACCTTC; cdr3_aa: CASRFGDGYTF
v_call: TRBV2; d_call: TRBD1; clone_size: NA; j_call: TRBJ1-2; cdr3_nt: TGTGCCAGCAGTGGACAGGGTGGGAGCTATGGCTACACCTTC; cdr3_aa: CASSGQGGSYGYTF
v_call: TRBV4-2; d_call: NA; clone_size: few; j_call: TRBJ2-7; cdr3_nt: TGTGCCAGCAGCCAAGTTTCTGCAGGGTTGTACGAGCAGTACTTC; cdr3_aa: CASSQVSAGLYEQYF
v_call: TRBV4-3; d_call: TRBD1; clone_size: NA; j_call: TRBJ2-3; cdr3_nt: TGCGCCAGCAGCCGAAGATTGGGACAGGGGGATGATCCGGGGAATACGCAGTATTTT; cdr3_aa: CASSRRLGQGDDPGNTQYF
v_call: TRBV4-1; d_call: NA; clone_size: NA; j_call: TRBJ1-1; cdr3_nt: TGCGCCAGCAGCCCGGGTAGAGCCGAAGCTTTCTTT; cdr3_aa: CASSPGRAEAFF
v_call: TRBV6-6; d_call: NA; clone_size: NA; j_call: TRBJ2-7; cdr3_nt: TGTGCCAGCAGTTATGGGCATAGTTCCTACGAGCAGTACTTC; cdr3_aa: CASSYGHSSYEQYF
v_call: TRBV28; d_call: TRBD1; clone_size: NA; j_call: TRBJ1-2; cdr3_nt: TGTGCCAGCAACCCCGACAGGGTAGGTGGTGGCTACACCTTC; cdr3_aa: CASNPDRVGGGYTF
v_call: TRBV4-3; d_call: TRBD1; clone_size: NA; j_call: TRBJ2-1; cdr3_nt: TGCGCCAGCAGGGCCGGGACAGATGGCAATGAGCAGTTCTTC; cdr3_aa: CASRAGTDGNEQFF
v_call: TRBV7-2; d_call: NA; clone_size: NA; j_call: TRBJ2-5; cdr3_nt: TGTGCCAGCAGCTTAAATGGCGGTAAAGAGACCCAGTACTTC; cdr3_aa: CASSLNGGKETQYF
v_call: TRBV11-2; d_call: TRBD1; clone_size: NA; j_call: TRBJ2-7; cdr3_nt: TGTGCCAGCAGCTCCCCGACAGGGACGTACGAGCAGTACTTC; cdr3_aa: CASSSPTGTYEQYF
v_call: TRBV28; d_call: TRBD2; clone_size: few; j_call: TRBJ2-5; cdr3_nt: TGTGCCAGCAGTCCACTAGCGGCCCAAGAGACCCAGTACTTC; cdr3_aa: CASSPLAAQETQYF
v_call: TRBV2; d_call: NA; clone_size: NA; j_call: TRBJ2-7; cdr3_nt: TGTGCCAGCAGCCGGCAGGGGGGAACCTACGAGCAGTACTTC; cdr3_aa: CASSRQGGTYEQYF
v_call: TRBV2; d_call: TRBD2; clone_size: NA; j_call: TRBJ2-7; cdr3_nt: TGTGCCAGCAGTGAGGTGGCGCTAGCGGGAATCCACGAGCAGTACTTC; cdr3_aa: CASSEVALAGIHEQYF
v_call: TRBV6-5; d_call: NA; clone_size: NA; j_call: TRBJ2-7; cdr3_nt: TGTGCCAGCACCCGCGGGGTAAACTCCTACGAGCAGTACTTC; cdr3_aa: CASTRGVNSYEQYF
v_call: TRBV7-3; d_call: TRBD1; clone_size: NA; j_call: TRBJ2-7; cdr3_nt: TGTGCCAGCAGCAGTCCCACGCCAACCGACAGGGGGTCCTACGAGCAGTACTTC; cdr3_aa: CASSSPTPTDRGSYEQYF
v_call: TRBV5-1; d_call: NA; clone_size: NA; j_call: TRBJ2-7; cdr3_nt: TGCGCCAGCAGCTTGGTGCCAGCGGATTCCTACGAGCAGTACTTC; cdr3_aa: CASSLVPADSYEQYF
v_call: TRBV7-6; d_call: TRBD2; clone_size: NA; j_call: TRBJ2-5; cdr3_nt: TGTGCCAGCAGCCCGGGTTGGACTAGCGAGACCCAGTACTTC; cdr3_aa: CASSPGWTSETQYF